Presented here are 8 T cell receptor beta chains from one specimen sequenced in a study of response to subunit inactivated influenza vaccine. TCRdb re-called the RT-PCR reads with MiXCR, one entry per CDR3 protein. The sample holds a few hundred thousand distinct CDR3 sequences; 20% to 25% are singletons and the top ten take approximately 10%. This specimen consisted of PBMCs from blood, obtained about 20 months after vaccination. The receptors were sampled from a man between 50 and 70 years old who received an inactivated influenza vaccine.

The chain is built from TRBV10-3 and TRBJ1-3; 11 bases match TRBD1. The germline V gene has CDR1 ENHRY and CDR2 SYGVKD. Trimming took 4 bases from V and 0 from J; bases not matched to a gene: 5. This CDR3 contains 17 residues. CDR3 DNA: TGTGCCATCAGTGGGACAGGGGGCCTACACTCTGGAAACACCATATATTTT. Its translation is CAISGTGGLHSGNTIYF.

This clonotype was recorded a few times. CDR3 sequence (DNA): TGCAGCGCCACAACGGGGGTTGTTGATGGCTACACCTTC. This codes for CSATTGVVDGYTF. The V call is TRBV29-1, the J call TRBJ1-2, with a possible D match to TRBD1 (5 bases). V gave up 7 bases and J gave up 6 bases, with 18 bases separating them. The germline CDR1 and CDR2 sequences are SQVTM and ANQGSEA. This CDR3 region has 13 residues.

This clonotype was seen ten or more times. The rearrangement links TRBV6-1 to TRBJ1-4, with D tentatively TRBD1 (6 bases). The CDR3 has 14 residues. Germline CDR1 and CDR2: MNHNS and SASEGT. Trimming removed 6 bases at V and 2 bases at J, with 10 bases between. CDR3 loop: CASRRGYTNEKLFF. Here the CDR3 DNA reads TGTGCCAGCAGGAGGGGGTATACTAATGAAAAACTGTTTTTT.

A few counts support this clonotype. The chain couples TRBV5-8 to TRBJ1-2, with D possibly matching TRBD1 (5 bases). V was trimmed by 5 bases and J by 4 bases, leaving 24 bases between them. This CDR3 is 17 amino acids long. In germline, CDR1 is SGHTS, CDR2 YDEGEE. In nucleotides, the CDR3 is TGTGCCAGCAGTCAACAGTTCACTACGAAACAGGTCTATGGCTACACCTTC. It yields the protein CASSQQFTTKQVYGYTF.

V gene TRBV20-1 combines with J gene TRBJ2-7; 12 bases align to TRBD1. Germline-derived CDR1 and CDR2 are DFQATT and SNEGSKA (reference sequence). Trimming at V came to 6 bases and at J to 4 bases, leaving 4 bases not matched to a gene. This CDR3 is built from 13 residues. CDR3 residues: CSAGTGGAYEQYF. The CDR3 DNA is TGCAGTGCAGGGACAGGGGGCGCATACGAGCAGTACTTC.

This clonotype was detected only a few times. V usage is TRBV29-1 and J usage is TRBJ1-2; unclear D gene. Trimming left V 7 bases short and J 6 bases short, with 15 bases between. Germline loops: CDR1 SQVTM, CDR2 ANQGSEA. This CDR3 has 12 amino acids. The CDR3 loop is CSAGREADGYTF. CDR3 nucleotides: TGCAGCGCTGGGAGGGAAGCTGATGGCTACACCTTC.

The chain recombines TRBV6-4 with TRBJ2-1; no clear D gene. V was shortened by 0 bases and J by 14 bases, with 11 bases between the two germline ends. The CDR3 loop spans 12 amino acids. The V gene's germline CDR1 is MRHNA and CDR2 SNTAGT. The CDR3 DNA reads as TGTGCCAGCAGTGACTCGGGCCCCCCTGAGTTCTTC. Its translation is CASSDSGPPEFF.

The table lists this clonotype with a few counts. This sequence joins TRBV6-2 or TRBV6-3 and TRBJ2-5, with 9 bases lining up with TRBD2. The germline gives CDR1 MNHEY, CDR2 SVGEGT. The junction had 12 bases not matched to a gene; V was cut back by 6 bases and J by 4 bases. The CDR3 extends over 16 amino acids. The CDR3 nucleotides are TGTGCCAGCAGACCCCGGGGTAGCGGGAGTGGAGAGACCCAGTACTTC. This sequence encodes CASRPRGSGSGETQYF.